This T cell receptor beta chain was sequenced for a study of blood T cell repertoires in COVID-19. Study-level background: From the United States, Italy and Spain came samples of acute and convalescent COVID-19. PBMCs, B-cell-depleted T cells, or T cells provided the cDNA or gDNA that made up the material.

Losses at the gene ends were 7 bases for V and 5 bases for J; bases not matched to a gene: 9. CDR1 MNHNY and CDR2 SVGAGI come from the germline V gene (reference sequence). The CDR3 is made up of 14 amino acids. As handled by the study authors: The authors estimated nucleated cell counts from reference gene primer amplification. Produced via immunoSEQ multiplex PCR; TCRdb's table is partial and in-frame only. That table is the source of V, J and clone size, and D and trimming were worked out from the DNA. There are roughly 250,000 clones in the sample; approximately 83% occur only once, and approximately 10% lies in the top ten.

The sequence came from a woman over 75 with acute or convalescent COVID-19. Sequences were obtained from peripheral blood. The chain is built from TRBV6-6 and TRBJ2-3; 7 bases are a match to TRBD1. The CDR3 nucleotides read TGTGCCAGCACACGGGACAGACGTGGAGATACGCAGTATTTT. It translates to CASTRDRRGDTQYF.